The present T cell receptor beta chain was sequenced within a study of blood T cell repertoires in COVID-19. Study-wide context: The United States, Italy and Spain supplied acute and convalescent COVID-19 samples.

Libraries were prepared by immunoSEQ multiplex PCR; TCRdb keeps only in-frame clonotypes and omits some of them. The sample shows 120,000 or so clones, 85% of them seen only once. Trimming left V 2 bases short and J 14 bases short, with 16 bases between. Germline V gives CDR1 KGHSH, CDR2 LQKENI. The CDR3 is 14 residues long. The sequencing sample was made of peripheral blood. V is TRBV18 and J is TRBJ1-6; D ambiguous. This TCR was sampled from a woman older than 75 with acute or convalescent COVID-19. DNA of the CDR3: TGTGCCAGCTCACCAAACCCGGGTATATCGGCCCTCCACTTT. Translating gives CASSPNPGISALHF.